This T cell receptor beta chain appears in the sequencing data of a study of shared clonotypes between healthy human individuals. Method: immunoSEQ multiplex PCR; TCRdb's copy keeps in-frame clones and lacks some. This table has 2.5 million or so clones, more than 90% appearing once. With 2 bases removed from V and 0 bases from J, the gap between germline ends came to 9 bases. Looked up from germline, CDR1 is KGHSH and CDR2 is LQKENI. The CDR3 consists of 15 residues. This receptor was obtained from a man between 18 and 29 years old in good health. The chain links TRBV18 to TRBJ2-3; D assignment may be TRBD1 or TRBD2 (5 bases each). Sequencing input: naive CD4+ T cells sorted from blood. Regarding subset: CD45RA+ positively selected. The DNA of the CDR3 is TGTGCCAGCTCACCAGGGGGTTTCAGCACAGATACGCAGTATTTT. This encodes CASSPGGFSTDTQYF.